The clone carrying this TCR beta chain was detected a few times. Germline CDR1 reads SGHTA; CDR2 reads FQGNSA. The ends were cut back, 5 bases at V and 3 bases at J, with 17 bases in the middle. CDR3 size: 16 residues. TCRdb used MiXCR to reprocess the RT-PCR reads, holding one entry per CDR3 protein. There are roughly 170,000 distinct CDR3 sequences in the sample; around 9.2% occur only once, and 11% lies in the top ten. This record belongs to a study of response to subunit inactivated influenza vaccine. This material consisted of non-naive T cells sorted from PBMCs, taken on the day of vaccination. V gene TRBV7-2 combines with J gene TRBJ2-1; D uncertain. The clonotype was recovered from a man aged 45-65 years who received an inactivated influenza vaccine. For the CDR3, the DNA is TGTGCCAGCAGCCCTCAGGAACTATTGGGCTACAATGAGCAGTTCTTC. It is translated as CASSPQELLGYNEQFF.